Listed below are T cell receptor beta chains from one sample, sequenced in a study of identical twins. TCRdb re-derived calls from the 5' RACE reads in MiXCR, one entry per CDR3 protein. Of 750,000 to 950,000 distinct CDR3 sequences listed, roughly an eighth are singletons. These records were also assigned to another study, of yellow fever vaccine responses in identical twins.

Sequenced: PBMCs. The receptors come from a woman aged 18-30 years in good health. Both conserved end residues are part of each CDR3. The D gene is left open where the match is weak. For some rows the clone size is stated as once, few or many, or as a class when expanded; others skip it.

j_call | v_call | clone_size | d_call | cdr3_length | cdr3_aa | cdr3_nt
TRBJ2-3 | TRBV5-5 | few | TRBD1 | 14 | CASSPTGAYDTQYF | TGTGCCAGCAGCCCGACAGGGGCCTACGATACGCAGTATTTT
TRBJ2-1 | TRBV5-1 | - | TRBD2 | 16 | CASSLAGTSGGAEQFF | TGCGCCAGCAGCTTGGCGGGGACTAGCGGGGGGGCCGAGCAGTTCTTC
TRBJ2-1 | TRBV5-1 | few | - | 12 | CASSLEVCLLFF | TGCGCCAGCAGCTTGGAGGTTTGTCTCCTGTTCTTC
TRBJ1-1 | TRBV20-1 | - | - | 15 | CSARWDGGGNTEAFF | TGCAGTGCTAGATGGGACGGTGGGGGGAACACTGAAGCTTTCTTT
TRBJ1-4 | TRBV5-1 | few | - | 15 | CASSLIGATNEKLFF | TGCGCCAGCAGCTTGATAGGGGCAACTAATGAAAAACTGTTTTTT
TRBJ2-6 | TRBV12-3/TRBV12-4 | - | - | 16 | CASSSSTPSGANVLTF | TGTGCCAGCAGTTCAAGCACCCCCTCTGGGGCCAACGTCCTGACTTTC
TRBJ2-1 | TRBV28 | few | TRBD2 | 16 | CASSSPPSGRDNEQFF | TGTGCCAGCAGTTCCCCCCCTAGCGGGAGGGATAATGAGCAGTTCTTC
TRBJ2-1 | TRBV6-1 | - | TRBD2 | 13 | CASSEVGGDEQFF | TGTGCCAGCAGTGAAGTCGGGGGGGATGAGCAGTTCTTC
TRBJ2-3 | TRBV6-1 | few | TRBD2 | 18 | CASRRGLAGNTSTDTQYF | TGTGCCAGCAGGAGAGGGCTAGCGGGGAACACTAGCACAGATACGCAGTATTTT
TRBJ2-3 | TRBV5-1 | - | TRBD2 | 16 | CASSFQLAGGEDTQYF | TGCGCCAGCAGCTTCCAACTAGCGGGAGGGGAAGATACGCAGTATTTT
TRBJ2-1 | TRBV6-5 | few | - | 17 | CASSYSGTLDSYNEQFF | TGTGCCAGCAGTTACTCTGGGACACTAGACTCCTACAATGAGCAGTTCTTC
TRBJ2-1 | TRBV18 | many | - | 16 | CASSPRGGSSYNEQFF | TGTGCCAGCTCACCTAGAGGTGGGAGCTCCTACAATGAGCAGTTCTTC
TRBJ2-3 | TRBV5-6 | - | - | 11 | CASSFNYTQYF | TGTGCCAGCAGCTTTAATTATACGCAGTATTTT
TRBJ1-2 | TRBV5-5 | few | TRBD1 | 13 | CASSRDSGYGYTF | TGTGCCAGCAGCCGGGACAGCGGCTATGGCTACACCTTC
TRBJ2-1 | TRBV5-4 | many | - | 15 | CASSLDWGSYNEQFF | TGTGCCAGCAGCTTGGATTGGGGCTCCTACAATGAGCAGTTCTTC
TRBJ2-2 | TRBV7-9 | few | TRBD2 | 16 | CASSSLAGVRTGELFF | TGTGCCAGCAGCTCCCTAGCGGGAGTAAGAACCGGGGAGCTGTTTTTT
TRBJ1-1 | TRBV7-9 | few | - | 12 | CASRTEGTEAFF | TGTGCCAGCAGGACGGAGGGAACTGAAGCTTTCTTT
TRBJ2-2 | TRBV2 | few | TRBD2 | 17 | CASSRRTSGIFKGELFF | TGTGCCAGCAGTCGGCGGACTAGCGGGATCTTTAAGGGGGAGCTGTTTTTT
TRBJ1-1 | TRBV29-1 | - | - | 11 | CSVEGETKAFF | TGCAGCGTTGAGGGGGAAACAAAAGCTTTCTTT
TRBJ1-4 | TRBV6-1 | - | TRBD1 | 15 | CASGKGTAHNEKLFF | TGTGCCAGCGGAAAGGGGACAGCCCATAATGAAAAACTGTTTTTT
TRBJ2-5 | TRBV28 | - | - | 15 | CASSYLTTGGETQYF | TGTGCCAGCAGTTACCTCACGACAGGTGGAGAGACCCAGTACTTC
TRBJ2-1 | TRBV3-1 | few | TRBD2 | 16 | CASSRQGAGVNNEQFF | TGTGCCAGCAGCCGCCAAGGGGCGGGAGTTAACAATGAGCAGTTCTTC
TRBJ2-3 | TRBV12-3/TRBV12-4 | few | - | 17 | CASSLAWVTGAADTQYF | TGTGCCAGCAGTTTAGCGTGGGTGACGGGGGCGGCAGATACGCAGTATTTT
TRBJ1-1 | TRBV20-1 | - | - | 13 | CSATGREDTEAFF | TGCAGTGCTACAGGGAGAGAGGACACTGAAGCTTTCTTT
TRBJ2-7 | TRBV12-3/TRBV12-4 | many | - | 15 | CASSFGGDGPYEQYF | TGTGCCAGCAGTTTCGGGGGAGATGGTCCCTACGAGCAGTACTTC
TRBJ1-6 | TRBV20-1 | many | - | 11 | CSAGGQANLHF | TGCAGTGCCGGGGGGCAGGCAAACCTCCACTTT
TRBJ2-5 | TRBV29-1 | - | TRBD1 | 17 | CSVELRHPAGGQETQYF | TGCAGCGTTGAATTGAGGCACCCGGCAGGGGGCCAAGAGACCCAGTACTTC
TRBJ2-7 | TRBV12-3/TRBV12-4 | few | - | 16 | CASSPKGRDLSHEQYF | TGTGCCAGCAGTCCTAAGGGACGGGACTTGAGCCACGAGCAGTACTTC
TRBJ2-7 | TRBV29-1 | few | TRBD1 | 13 | CSVDSAGGYEQYF | TGCAGCGTTGACTCGGCAGGGGGCTACGAGCAGTACTTC
TRBJ2-3 | TRBV27 | - | - | 15 | CASSFQGHETDTQYF | TGTGCCAGCAGTTTCCAGGGACATGAGACAGATACGCAGTATTTT
TRBJ1-2 | TRBV10-1 | many | - | 13 | CASSADRNYGYTF | TGCGCCAGCAGTGCGGACAGAAACTATGGCTACACCTTC
TRBJ2-1 | TRBV6-1 | many | - | 14 | CASSQTSGNNEQFF | TGTGCCAGCTCGCAGACTTCTGGAAACAATGAGCAGTTCTTC
TRBJ2-2 | TRBV19 | - | - | 15 | CASSMGLTNTGELFF | TGTGCCAGTAGTATGGGGCTTACGAACACCGGGGAGCTGTTTTTT
TRBJ2-1 | TRBV15 | few | - | 16 | CATSSQGGHSYNEQFF | TGTGCCACCAGCAGCCAGGGGGGGCACTCCTACAATGAGCAGTTCTTC
TRBJ1-2 | TRBV12-3/TRBV12-4 | - | - | 15 | CASGPGTETDYGYTF | TGTGCCAGCGGCCCCGGGACCGAGACGGACTATGGCTACACCTTC
TRBJ1-1 | TRBV24-1 | - | - | 14 | CATSSSGVIAEAFF | TGTGCCACCAGTTCCTCAGGGGTGATTGCTGAAGCTTTCTTT
TRBJ2-5 | TRBV21-1 | few | - | 15 | CASSTKREKPGTQYF | TGTGCCAGCAGCACCAAAAGGGAGAAACCCGGAACCCAGTACTTC
TRBJ2-1 | TRBV10-2 | - | TRBD1 | 14 | CASVGTGRNNEQFF | TGCGCCAGCGTGGGGACAGGCCGCAACAATGAGCAGTTCTTC
TRBJ1-5 | TRBV9 | - | - | 18 | CASSVGQAENYSNQPQHF | TGTGCCAGCAGCGTAGGACAGGCCGAGAATTATAGCAATCAGCCCCAGCATTTT
TRBJ2-2 | TRBV7-8 | - | - | 16 | CASSLVDSIVTGELFF | TGTGCCAGCAGCTTAGTCGATAGCATTGTCACCGGGGAGCTGTTTTTT
TRBJ1-5 | TRBV5-5 | few | TRBD1 | 15 | CASSTGQGRNQPQHF | TGTGCCAGCAGCACCGGACAGGGGCGGAATCAGCCCCAGCATTTT
TRBJ2-1 | TRBV12-3/TRBV12-4 | many | TRBD2 | 12 | CASNPGGGEQFF | TGTGCCAGCAACCCCGGGGGGGGTGAGCAGTTCTTC
TRBJ1-1 | TRBV3-1 | - | TRBD1 | 13 | CASSPGTGKDAFF | TGTGCCAGCAGCCCAGGGACAGGTAAAGACGCTTTCTTT
TRBJ1-6 | TRBV6-5 | - | TRBD1 | 14 | CASSRGQGLVALHF | TGTGCCAGCAGCCGCGGACAGGGATTGGTGGCCCTCCACTTT
TRBJ2-3 | TRBV7-9 | many | - | 15 | CASSLGGPRTDTQYF | TGTGCCAGCAGCTTAGGCGGCCCTCGCACAGATACGCAGTATTTT
TRBJ2-2 | TRBV10-3 | few | TRBD1 | 14 | CAIGIQGAAGELFF | TGTGCCATCGGAATCCAGGGGGCGGCCGGGGAGCTGTTTTTT
TRBJ2-2 | TRBV5-5 | - | TRBD1 | 16 | CASSPADRESSGELFF | TGTGCCAGCAGCCCGGCGGACAGGGAATCGTCCGGGGAGCTGTTTTTT
TRBJ2-1 | TRBV12-3/TRBV12-4 | few | - | 14 | CASTPLRVDNEQFF | TGTGCCAGCACCCCCCTACGGGTTGACAATGAGCAGTTCTTC
TRBJ1-1 | TRBV10-2 | - | TRBD1 | 18 | CASSYPQGQAVSNTEAFF | TGCGCCAGCAGTTACCCTCAGGGACAGGCTGTATCGAACACTGAAGCTTTCTTT
TRBJ1-4 | TRBV5-1 | - | - | 15 | CASSFDSSTNEKLFF | TGCGCCAGCAGCTTCGACAGTTCAACTAATGAAAAACTGTTTTTT